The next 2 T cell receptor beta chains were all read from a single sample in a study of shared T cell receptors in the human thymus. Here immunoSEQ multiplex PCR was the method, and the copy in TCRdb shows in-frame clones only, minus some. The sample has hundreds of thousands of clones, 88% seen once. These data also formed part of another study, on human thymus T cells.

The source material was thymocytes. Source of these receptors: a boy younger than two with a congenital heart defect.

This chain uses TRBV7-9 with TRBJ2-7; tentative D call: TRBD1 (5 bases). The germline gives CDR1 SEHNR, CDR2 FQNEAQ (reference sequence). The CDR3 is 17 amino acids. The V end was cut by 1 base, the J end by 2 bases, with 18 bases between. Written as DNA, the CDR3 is TGTGCCAGCAGCTTAGAGGGCAGGCAGGGTAGAGCCTACGAGCAGTACTTC. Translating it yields CASSLEGRQGRAYEQYF. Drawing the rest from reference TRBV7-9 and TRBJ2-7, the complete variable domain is DTGVSQNPRHKITKRGQNVTFRCDPISEHNRLYWYRQTLGQGPEFLTYFQNEAQLEKSRLLSDRFSAERPKGSFSTLEIQRTEQGDSAMYLCASSLEGRQGRAYEQYFGPGTRLTVT.

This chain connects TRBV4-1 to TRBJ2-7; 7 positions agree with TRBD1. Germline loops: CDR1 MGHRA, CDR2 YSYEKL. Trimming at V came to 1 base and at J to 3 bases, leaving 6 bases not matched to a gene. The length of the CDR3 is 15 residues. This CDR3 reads CASSQAGDRIYEQYF. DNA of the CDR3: TGCGCCAGCAGCCAAGCAGGGGACAGAATCTACGAGCAGTACTTC.